The next 4 T cell receptor beta chains were all read from a single sample in a study of metastatic and nonmetastatic thyroid tumors. Using MiXCR, TCRdb re-called clones from the PCR reads. The data hold 43,000 or so clones, with approximately 26% observed a single time. Not a single patient had been given any form of treatment at any point before undergoing thyroid surgery. Sequencing was performed on blood. All receptors derive from a male donor with papillary thyroid cancer or a benign thyroid nodule (not recorded which). Some clones in this sample may be carry-over from other donors' samples.

J is TRBJ2-4 and V is TRBV20-1, with 10 bases that match TRBD2. This CDR3 comprises 18 residues. Germline loops: CDR1 DFQATT, CDR2 SNEGSKA (reference sequence). J gave up 0 bases and V 5 bases, and 13 bases lay outside the gene matches. DNA for the CDR3: TGCAGTGCTGGAAGACTCCGGACTAGCGGATTAGCCAAAAACATTCAGTACTTC. Translation: CSAGRLRTSGLAKNIQYF.

V gene TRBV11-2 combines with J gene TRBJ2-7; TRBD2 aligns across 7 bases. Germline V gives CDR1 SGHAT, CDR2 FQNNGV. The length of the CDR3 is 12 residues. The J segment lost 6 bases and the V segment lost 5 bases, leaving 4 bases of the junction unmatched. The CDR3 sequence is CASSPTSSEQYF. CDR3 sequence (DNA): TGTGCCAGCAGCCCGACTAGCTCCGAGCAGTACTTC. The entire variable domain, with the rest obtained from reference TRBV11-2 and TRBJ2-7, is as follows: EAGVAQSPRYKIIEKRQSVAFWCNPISGHATLYWYQQILGQGPKLLIQFQNNGVVDDSQLPKDRFSAERLKGVDSTLKIQPAKLEDSAVYLCASSPTSSEQYFGPGTRLTVT.

This clone was seen ten or more times. A much larger clone sits a single nucleotide away, making a read error possible. The chain combines TRBV30 with TRBJ2-4; 9 nucleotides line up with TRBD2. This CDR3 has 15 amino acids. Germline lookup yields CDR1 GTSNPN and CDR2 SVGIG (reference sequence). DNA of the CDR3: TGTGCCTGGAGTGTATCAGGGCTAGCGGGAAACGTTCAGTACTTC. It is translated as CAWSVSGLAGNVQYF.

In its sample, this clone was seen many times. The chain is built from TRBV7-2 and TRBJ1-1; perhaps TRBD1 as D (5 bases). V was clipped by 1 base and J by 7 bases, with 13 bases between them. The germline V gene encodes CDR1 SGHTA and CDR2 FQGNSA. This CDR3 is built from 14 residues. The CDR3 DNA sequence: TGTGCCAGCAGCTTAGGTTGGCAGGGCGGTGAAGCTTTCTTT. This encodes CASSLGWQGGEAFF.